A selection of T cell receptor beta chains follows, all from one sample in a study of beta chain features in type 1 diabetes. Clones were read by immunoSEQ multiplex PCR, and TCRdb kept only the in-frame ones, dropping some. The table lists under 900,000 clones, 15% to 20% of them singletons, with roughly 0.025% in the top ten. Input material: naive CD4+ T cells from blood. The receptors come from a woman aged 18-29 years in good health. The CDR3 runs from the conserved cysteine through the conserved F or W. Fields, in order: D gene, J gene, V gene, CDR3 length, clone size, CDR3 protein, CDR3 DNA. The D gene is left open where the match is weak. The size of a clone is reported for some rows only, either as once, few or many, or as a class for expanded clones.

. TRBJ2-3 TRBV29-1 15 . CSVGDHRLGTDTQYF TGCAGCGTTGGGGACCACAGGTTGGGGACAGATACGCAGTATTTT
TRBD2 TRBJ2-1 TRBV7-2 16 . CASSLRRDYAYNEQFF TGTGCCAGCAGCTTACGCCGGGACTACGCCTACAATGAGCAGTTCTTC
TRBD2 TRBJ2-5 TRBV6-5 14 . CASSRSGRAETQYF TGTGCCAGCAGTCGGAGCGGGAGAGCGGAGACCCAGTACTTC
. TRBJ2-1 TRBV9 15 . CASSPRTPTYNEQFF TGTGCCAGCAGCCCACGGACGCCCACTTACAATGAGCAGTTCTTC
TRBD1 TRBJ2-7 TRBV2 15 few CASSRSGQGSYEQYF TGTGCCAGCAGTAGATCTGGACAGGGGAGCTACGAGCAGTACTTC
TRBD2 TRBJ2-2 TRBV6-6 14 few CASSYVLAGGELFF TGTGCCAGCAGTTACGTGTTAGCGGGCGGGGAGCTGTTTTTT
. TRBJ1-1 TRBV7-9 15 . CASIRAGQLNTEAFF TGTGCCAGCATCAGAGCGGGACAATTGAACACTGAAGCTTTCTTT
TRBD2 TRBJ2-1 TRBV5-6 19 . CASSLRGGTSSLTYNEQFF TGTGCCAGCAGCTTGAGGGGTGGGACTAGCTCCTTAACCTACAATGAGCAGTTCTTC
TRBD1 TRBJ2-5 TRBV9 15 . CASSARQGIAETQYF TGTGCCAGCAGCGCGCGACAGGGAATAGCGGAGACCCAGTACTTC
. TRBJ2-5 TRBV28 12 few CASSFRVGTQYF TGTGCCAGCAGTTTCAGGGTGGGGACCCAGTACTTC
TRBD1 TRBJ1-1 TRBV10-3 15 few CAISNRQGKNTEAFF TGTGCCATCAGTAATAGACAGGGGAAGAACACTGAAGCTTTCTTT
. TRBJ2-5 TRBV25-1 14 . CASSEYGIQETQYF TGTGCCAGCAGTGAATACGGGATTCAAGAGACCCAGTACTTC
. TRBJ2-1 TRBV7-9 13 few CASSLVILHEQFF TGTGCCAGCAGCTTAGTGATCCTCCATGAGCAGTTCTTC
. TRBJ2-3 TRBV2 15 few CASSTDYASTDTQYF TGTGCCAGCAGTACTGACTACGCTAGCACAGATACGCAGTATTTT
TRBD2 TRBJ2-1 TRBV7-6 16 . CASSLVAGVVYNEQFF TGTGCCAGCAGCTTAGTGGCGGGAGTGGTCTACAATGAGCAGTTCTTC
TRBD1 TRBJ1-3 TRBV5-4 16 . CASSPKGTASGNTIYF TGTGCCAGCAGCCCGAAAGGGACAGCCTCTGGAAACACCATATATTTT
. TRBJ1-2 TRBV19 11 . CASSNRAGYTF TGTGCCAGTAGCAACAGGGCGGGCTACACCTTC
. TRBJ1-3 TRBV7-2 16 . CASSQVTGRVGNTIYF TGTGCCAGCAGCCAAGTTACAGGGAGAGTCGGAAACACCATATATTTT
. TRBJ1-1 TRBV19 13 . CASSMRVRGMAFF TGTGCCAGTAGTATGCGGGTCAGGGGAATGGCTTTCTTT
. TRBJ2-7 TRBV27 13 . CASSLSGSGEQYF TGTGCCAGCAGTTTATCTGGGTCGGGGGAGCAGTACTTC